Listed here is a single T cell receptor beta chain. Its antigen is unidentified. Here immunoSEQ multiplex PCR was the method, and the copy in TCRdb shows in-frame clones only, minus some. There are over 110,000 clones in the sample; 80% to 90% occur only once, and 5% lies in the top ten. The V and J ends lost 4 bases and 5 bases, in that order; junction bases with no gene match: 6. Germline CDR1 reads KGHDR; CDR2 reads SFDVKD. This CDR3 has 16 residues. This specimen belongs to a study of Ad26.COV2.S vaccination and SARS-CoV-2 variants. General study results and limits: The placebo group had lower spike-specific TCR breadth than the vaccine recipients did. It is possible that the TCR breadth and depth analyses underestimated the total T cell responses. Similar non-spike TCR breadth was seen in vaccine and placebo recipients. A substantial breadth of spike-specific CD8+ and CD4+ T cell responses after vaccination has been reported.

The chain carries TRBV24-1 and TRBJ2-2; TRBD1 agrees at 10 bases. The sequencing used peripheral blood, collected after recovery from COVID-19. The source is a human donor who had recovered from COVID-19. The CDR3 nucleotides are TGTGCCACCAGTGACCCCGGGACAGGGGCGACCGGGGAGCTGTTTTTT. This gives the protein CATSDPGTGATGELFF.